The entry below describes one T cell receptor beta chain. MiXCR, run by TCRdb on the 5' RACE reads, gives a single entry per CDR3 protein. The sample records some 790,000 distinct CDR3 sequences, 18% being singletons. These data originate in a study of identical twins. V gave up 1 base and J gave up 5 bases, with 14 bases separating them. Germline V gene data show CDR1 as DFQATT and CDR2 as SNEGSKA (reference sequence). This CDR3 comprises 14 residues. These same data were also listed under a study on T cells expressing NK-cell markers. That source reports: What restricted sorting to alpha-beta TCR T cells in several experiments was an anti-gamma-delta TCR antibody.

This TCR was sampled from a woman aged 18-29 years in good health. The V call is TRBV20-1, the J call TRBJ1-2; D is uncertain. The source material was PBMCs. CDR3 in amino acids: CSARGLGSAYGYTF. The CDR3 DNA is TGCAGTGCTAGAGGTCTTGGCAGCGCGTATGGCTACACCTTC.